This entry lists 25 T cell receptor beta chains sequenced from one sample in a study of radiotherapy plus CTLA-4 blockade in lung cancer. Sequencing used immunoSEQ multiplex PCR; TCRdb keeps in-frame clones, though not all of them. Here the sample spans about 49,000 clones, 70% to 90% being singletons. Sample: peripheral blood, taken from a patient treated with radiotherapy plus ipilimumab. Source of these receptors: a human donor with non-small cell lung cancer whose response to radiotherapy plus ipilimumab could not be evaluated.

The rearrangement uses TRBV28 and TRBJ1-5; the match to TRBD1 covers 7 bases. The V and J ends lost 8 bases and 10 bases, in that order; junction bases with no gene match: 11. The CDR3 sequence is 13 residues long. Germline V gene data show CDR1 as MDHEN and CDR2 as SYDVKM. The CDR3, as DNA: TGTGCCAGCCTGGGACAGTTCGTGACTCCCCAGCATTTT. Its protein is CASLGQFVTPQHF.

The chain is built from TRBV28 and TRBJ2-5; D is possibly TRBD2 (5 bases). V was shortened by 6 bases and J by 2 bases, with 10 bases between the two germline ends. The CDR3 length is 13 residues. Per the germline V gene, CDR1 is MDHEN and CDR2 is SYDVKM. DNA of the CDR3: TGTGCCAGCAGAACTAGTGTGCAAGAGACCCAGTACTTC. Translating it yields CASRTSVQETQYF. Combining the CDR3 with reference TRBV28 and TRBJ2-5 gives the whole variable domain DVKVTQSSRYLVKRTGEKVFLECVQDMDHENMFWYRQDPGLGLRLIYFSYDVKMKEKGDIPEGYSVSREKKERFSLILESASTNQTSMYLCASRTSVQETQYFGPGTRLLVL.

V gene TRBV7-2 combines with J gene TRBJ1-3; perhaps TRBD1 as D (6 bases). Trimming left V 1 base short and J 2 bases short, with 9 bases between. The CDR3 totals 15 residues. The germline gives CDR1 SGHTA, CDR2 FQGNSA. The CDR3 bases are TGTGCCAGCAGCTTAGTAGCAGGGGCTGGAAACACCATATATTTT. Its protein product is CASSLVAGAGNTIYF.

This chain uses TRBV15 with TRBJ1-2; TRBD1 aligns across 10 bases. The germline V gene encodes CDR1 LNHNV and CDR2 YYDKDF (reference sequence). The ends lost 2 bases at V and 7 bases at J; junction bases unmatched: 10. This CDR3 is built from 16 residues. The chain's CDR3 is CATSRPRDRGEGGYTF. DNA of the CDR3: TGTGCCACCAGCAGACCCCGGGACAGGGGAGAGGGTGGCTACACCTTC.

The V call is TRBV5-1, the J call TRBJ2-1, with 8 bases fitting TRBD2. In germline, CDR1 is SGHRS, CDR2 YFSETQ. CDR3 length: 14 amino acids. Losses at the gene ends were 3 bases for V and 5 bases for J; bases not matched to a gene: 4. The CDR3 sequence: CASSYLAGDNEQFF. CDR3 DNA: TGCGCCAGCAGCTATCTAGCGGGCGACAATGAGCAGTTCTTC.

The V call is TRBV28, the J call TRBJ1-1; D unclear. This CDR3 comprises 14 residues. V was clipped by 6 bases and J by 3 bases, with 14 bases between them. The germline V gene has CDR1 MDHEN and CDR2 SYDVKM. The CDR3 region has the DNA TGTGCCAGCAGCAGGAAAGTCCCAGACACTGAAGCTTTCTTT. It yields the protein CASSRKVPDTEAFF. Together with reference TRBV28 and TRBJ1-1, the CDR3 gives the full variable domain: DVKVTQSSRYLVKRTGEKVFLECVQDMDHENMFWYRQDPGLGLRLIYFSYDVKMKEKGDIPEGYSVSREKKERFSLILESASTNQTSMYLCASSRKVPDTEAFFGQGTRLTVV.

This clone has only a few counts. CDR3: CASSISAGSNQPQHF. CDR3 coding DNA: TGTGCCAGTAGTATCAGCGCCGGATCCAATCAGCCCCAGCATTTT. This sequence joins TRBV19 and TRBJ1-5; D unclear. This CDR3 contains 15 residues. CDR1 is LNHDA, CDR2 SQIVND, per germline (reference sequence). V lost 3 bases, J lost 3 bases, and 12 bases lay in between. The complete variable domain, with remaining parts taken from reference TRBV19 and TRBJ1-5, reads DGGITQSPKYLFRKEGQNVTLSCEQNLNHDAMYWYRQDPGQGLRLIYYSQIVNDFQKGDIAEGYSVSREKKESFPLTVTSAQKNPTAFYLCASSISAGSNQPQHFGDGTRLSIL.

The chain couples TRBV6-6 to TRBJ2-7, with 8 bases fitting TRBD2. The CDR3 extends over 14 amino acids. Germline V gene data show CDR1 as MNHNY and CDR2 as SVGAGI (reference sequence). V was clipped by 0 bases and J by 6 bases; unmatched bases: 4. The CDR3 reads CASSYSGLAGEQYF. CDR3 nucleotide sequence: TGTGCCAGCAGTTACTCAGGGCTAGCGGGCGAGCAGTACTTC.

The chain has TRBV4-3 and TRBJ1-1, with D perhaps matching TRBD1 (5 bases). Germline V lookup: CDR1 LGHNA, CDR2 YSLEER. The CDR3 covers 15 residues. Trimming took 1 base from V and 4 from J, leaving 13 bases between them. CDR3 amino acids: CASSQVSLGGTEAFF. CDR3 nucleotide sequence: TGCGCCAGCAGCCAAGTATCCCTCGGGGGCACTGAAGCTTTCTTT.

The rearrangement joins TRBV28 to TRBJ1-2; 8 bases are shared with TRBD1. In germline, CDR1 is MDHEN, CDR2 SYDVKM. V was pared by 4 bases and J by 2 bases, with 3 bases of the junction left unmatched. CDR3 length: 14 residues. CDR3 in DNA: TGTGCCAGCAGTTCTCGGACAGGGAACTATGGCTACACCTTC. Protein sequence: CASSSRTGNYGYTF.

As DNA, the CDR3 is TGTGCCAGCCGAACCGGGACAGGGGACAATCAGCCCCAGCATTTT. Translation gives CASRTGTGDNQPQHF. V usage is TRBV2 and J usage is TRBJ1-5; 10 bases are shared with TRBD1. Trimming cost V 8 bases and J 3 bases; bases outside gene matches: 7. CDR1 and CDR2 from the germline V gene are SNHLY and FYNNEI. CDR3 length: 15 residues.

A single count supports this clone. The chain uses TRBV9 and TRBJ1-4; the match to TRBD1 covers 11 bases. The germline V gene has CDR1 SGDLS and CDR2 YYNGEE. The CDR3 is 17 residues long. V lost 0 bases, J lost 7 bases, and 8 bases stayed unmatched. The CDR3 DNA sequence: TGTGCCAGCAGCGTAGGAGGGGAGGGGACAGGGGGTGAAAAACTGTTTTTT. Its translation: CASSVGGEGTGGEKLFF.

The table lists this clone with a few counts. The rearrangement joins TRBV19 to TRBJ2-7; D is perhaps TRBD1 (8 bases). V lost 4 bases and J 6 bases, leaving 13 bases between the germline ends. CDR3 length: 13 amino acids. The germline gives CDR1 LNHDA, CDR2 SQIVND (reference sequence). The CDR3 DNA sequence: TGTGCCAGTAGTACAGGGGGCGGGGGCGAGCAGTACTTC. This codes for CASSTGGGGEQYF.

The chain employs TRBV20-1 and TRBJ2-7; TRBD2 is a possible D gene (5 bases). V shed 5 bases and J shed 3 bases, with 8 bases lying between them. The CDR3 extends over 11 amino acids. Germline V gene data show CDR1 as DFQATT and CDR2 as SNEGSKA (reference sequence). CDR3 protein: CSAYRGYEQYF. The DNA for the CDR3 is TGCAGTGCTTATCGGGGCTACGAGCAGTACTTC.

The CDR3 sequence: CASSARDRVLQPQHF. The CDR3, as DNA: TGTGCCAGCAGTGCCCGGGACAGGGTATTACAGCCCCAGCATTTT. The chain recombines TRBV28 with TRBJ1-5; 9 bases match TRBD1. Germline assignment: CDR1 MDHEN and CDR2 SYDVKM. The CDR3 totals 15 residues. V lost 5 bases and J lost 7; bases outside the gene matches: 9.

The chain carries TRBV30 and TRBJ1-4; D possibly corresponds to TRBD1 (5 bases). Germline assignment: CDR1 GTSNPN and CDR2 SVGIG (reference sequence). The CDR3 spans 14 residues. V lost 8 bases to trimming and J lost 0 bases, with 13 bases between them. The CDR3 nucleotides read TGTGCCGGCGGGGCTTCTGCAACTAATGAAAAACTGTTTTTT. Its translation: CAGGASATNEKLFF.

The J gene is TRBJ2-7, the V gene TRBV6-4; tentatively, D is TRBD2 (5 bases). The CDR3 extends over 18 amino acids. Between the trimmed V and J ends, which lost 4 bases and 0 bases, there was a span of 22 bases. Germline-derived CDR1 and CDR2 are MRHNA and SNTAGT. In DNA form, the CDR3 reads TGTGCCAGCAGTGGGGGAGCCTATGACTCCAAGAGCTCCTACGAGCAGTACTTC. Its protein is CASSGGAYDSKSSYEQYF.

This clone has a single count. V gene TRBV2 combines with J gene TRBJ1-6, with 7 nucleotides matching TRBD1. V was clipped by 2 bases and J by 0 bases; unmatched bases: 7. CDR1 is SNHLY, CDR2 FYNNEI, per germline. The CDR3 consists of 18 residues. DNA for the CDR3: TGTGCCAGCAGTGAAAGGGACAGCCCTAGCTCCTATAATTCACCCCTCCACTTT. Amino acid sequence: CASSERDSPSSYNSPLHF.

The CDR3 loop is CASSPGTASYEQYF. In DNA form, the CDR3 reads TGTGCCAGCTCACCCGGGACAGCGTCCTACGAGCAGTACTTC. The genes are TRBV18 and TRBJ2-7, with TRBD1 identical over 7 bases. V lost 3 bases to trimming and J lost 1 base; unmatched junction nucleotides: 3. Germline V gene sequence: CDR1 KGHSH, CDR2 LQKENI. The CDR3 runs 14 residues.

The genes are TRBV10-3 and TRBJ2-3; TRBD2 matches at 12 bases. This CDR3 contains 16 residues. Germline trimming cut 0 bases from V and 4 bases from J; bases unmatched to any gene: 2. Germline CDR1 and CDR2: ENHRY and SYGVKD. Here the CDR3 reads CAISESTSGRADTQYF. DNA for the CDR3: TGTGCCATCAGTGAGTCGACTAGCGGGAGAGCAGATACGCAGTATTTT.

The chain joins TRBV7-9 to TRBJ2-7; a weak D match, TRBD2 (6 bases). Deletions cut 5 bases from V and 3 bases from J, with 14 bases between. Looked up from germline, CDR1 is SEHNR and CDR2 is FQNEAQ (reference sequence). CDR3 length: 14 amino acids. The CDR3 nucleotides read TGTGCCAGCAGCCTCCGGGAGAAAAACTACGAGCAGTACTTC. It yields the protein CASSLREKNYEQYF.

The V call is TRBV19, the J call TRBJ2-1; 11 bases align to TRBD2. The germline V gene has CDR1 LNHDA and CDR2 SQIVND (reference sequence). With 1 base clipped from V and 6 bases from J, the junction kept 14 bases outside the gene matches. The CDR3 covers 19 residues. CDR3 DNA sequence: TGTGCCAGTAGTATAGGGTACGCATCAACTAGCGGGAGAAGCAATGAGCAGTTCTTC. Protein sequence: CASSIGYASTSGRSNEQFF.

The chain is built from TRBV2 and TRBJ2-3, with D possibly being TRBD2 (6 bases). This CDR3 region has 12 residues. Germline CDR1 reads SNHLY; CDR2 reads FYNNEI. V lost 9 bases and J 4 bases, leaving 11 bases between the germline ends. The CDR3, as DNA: TGTGCCAGTCACACGGGGGCAGATACGCAGTATTTT. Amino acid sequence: CASHTGADTQYF.

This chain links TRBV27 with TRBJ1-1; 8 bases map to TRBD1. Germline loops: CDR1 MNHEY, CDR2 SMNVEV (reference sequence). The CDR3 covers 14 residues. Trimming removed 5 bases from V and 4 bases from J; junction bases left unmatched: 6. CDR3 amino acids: CASSGRGQATEAFF. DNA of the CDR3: TGTGCCAGCAGTGGCAGGGGGCAGGCCACTGAAGCTTTCTTT.

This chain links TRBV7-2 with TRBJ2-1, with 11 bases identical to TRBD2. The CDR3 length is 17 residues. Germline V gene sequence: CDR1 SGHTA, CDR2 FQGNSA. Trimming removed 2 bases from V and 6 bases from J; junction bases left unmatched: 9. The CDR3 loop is CASSLLGGLAGFNEQFF. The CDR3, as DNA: TGTGCCAGCAGCTTACTAGGAGGACTAGCGGGTTTCAATGAGCAGTTCTTC. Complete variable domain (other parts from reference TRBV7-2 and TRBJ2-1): GAGVSQSPSNKVTEKGKDVELRCDPISGHTALYWYRQSLGQGLEFLIYFQGNSAPDKSGLPSDRFSAERTGGSVSTLTIQRTQQEDSAVYLCASSLLGGLAGFNEQFFGPGTRLTVL.